What follows is one TCR beta chain and its context. Sequencing was performed with immunoSEQ multiplex PCR; in TCRdb, only in-frame clones are kept and a portion is missing. The sample consists of just over 150,000 clones, just under 95% of them appearing once. Germline V gives CDR1 MNHNS, CDR2 SASEGT. The CDR3 is 16 residues long. Trimming stripped 0 bases from V and 5 bases from J, with 14 bases between. This sample is drawn from a study of blood T cell repertoires in COVID-19. Study-wide context: Samples representing acute and convalescent COVID-19 were sourced from the United States, Italy and Spain. The analysed material was cDNA or gDNA that came from T cells, B-cell-depleted T cells, or PBMCs.

The sequenced material came from peripheral blood. This TCR was sampled from a woman aged 45 to 65 with acute or convalescent COVID-19. The rearrangement joins TRBV6-1 to TRBJ1-3, with D perhaps matching TRBD1 (5 bases). CDR3 DNA sequence: TGTGCCAGCAGTGAAGCGTCTAAGACAGTAAGAAACACCATATATTTT. Encoded protein: CASSEASKTVRNTIYF.